This is a list of T cell receptor beta chains from one sample in a study of blood T cell repertoires in COVID-19. Only in-frame clones appear in the TCRdb table, and some are missing; sequencing was by immunoSEQ multiplex PCR. Of more than 10,000 clones in the sample, 55% to 80% were seen once. Input material: peripheral blood. The receptors were sampled from a human donor in a cohort sampled during active COVID-19. Both conserved end residues are part of each CDR3. D genes are given only for firm matches. The size entry is marked missing in some rows and otherwise reads once, few, many or a size class.

abundance | len | d_gene | j_gene | v_gene | CDR3nt | CDR3aa
- | 16 | TRBD2 | TRBJ2-1 | TRBV18 | TGTGCCAGCTCACCACCGGGTCGGGAGGGCCTTAATGAGCAGTTCTTC | CASSPPGREGLNEQFF
- | 13 | - | TRBJ2-2 | TRBV7-9 | TGTGCCAGCGTCCACTCCTACACCGGGGAGCTGTTTTTT | CASVHSYTGELFF
- | 16 | TRBD2 | TRBJ2-7 | TRBV30 | TGTGCCTGGAGCGGGGAGGGGCGTACACCTTACCACGAGCAGTACTTC | CAWSGEGRTPYHEQYF
- | 16 | TRBD2 | TRBJ2-2 | TRBV5-1 | TGCGCCAGCAGCTTACTAGGCGGGGGGAACACCGGGGAGCTGTTTTTT | CASSLLGGGNTGELFF
few | 14 | TRBD1 | TRBJ1-1 | TRBV5-1 | TGCGCCAGCAGCTCACAGGGGAAGGGCACTGAAGCTTTCTTT | CASSSQGKGTEAFF
- | 12 | - | TRBJ2-3 | TRBV6-4 | TGTGCCAGCAGAAAACTAGCTTATACGCAGTATTTT | CASRKLAYTQYF
- | 18 | TRBD1 | TRBJ1-2 | TRBV28 | TGTGCCAGCAGTTCGGACAGGGGAGGGGAGGGGGACCTCTACGGCTACACCTTC | CASSSDRGGEGDLYGYTF
once | 14 | TRBD2 | TRBJ2-7 | TRBV7-2 | TGTGCCAGCAGCGTTAGCGGGAGTACCTACGAGCAGTACTTC | CASSVSGSTYEQYF
- | 18 | - | TRBJ2-1 | TRBV21-1 | TGTGCCAGCAGCCAACTAGTTTTAGCGGGAGGTCCGGGGAATGAGCAGTTCTTC | CASSQLVLAGGPGNEQFF
- | 19 | TRBD1 | TRBJ2-7 | TRBV5-1 | TGCGCCAGCAGCTTCCTCCCCCGGACAGGACCTTCCGTGGGCTACGAGCAGTACTTC | CASSFLPRTGPSVGYEQYF
- | 14 | TRBD1 | TRBJ2-7 | TRBV15 | TGTGCCACCAGCTTAGGGACAGCCCTCTACGAGCAGTACTTC | CATSLGTALYEQYF
- | 13 | - | TRBJ2-2 | TRBV7-9 | TGTGCCAGCAGCCGACAGGACACCGGGGAGCTGTTTTTT | CASSRQDTGELFF
once | 11 | TRBD1 | TRBJ2-7 | TRBV2 | TGTGCCAGCACAGGGGGCTACGAGCAGTACTTC | CASTGGYEQYF
- | 12 | - | TRBJ2-7 | TRBV28 | TGTGCCACGAGACTGGCTGTGGGCGAGCAGTACTTC | CATRLAVGEQYF
- | 13 | - | TRBJ1-4 | TRBV5-1 | TGCGCCAGCAGCTGGACAGATAATGAAAAACTGTTTTTT | CASSWTDNEKLFF
- | 13 | TRBD2 | TRBJ2-3 | TRBV7-3 | TGTGCCAGCAGCTCTGGACTAGCGGGTACGCAGTATTTT | CASSSGLAGTQYF
- | 14 | - | TRBJ1-6 | TRBV6-5 | TGTGCCAGCAGCTCGGACAGAAGTAATTCACCCCTCCACTTT | CASSSDRSNSPLHF
- | 14 | - | TRBJ1-1 | TRBV9 | TGTGCCAGCAGCGTAGACCCGGGGACTGGTGAAGCTTTCTTT | CASSVDPGTGEAFF
- | 15 | - | TRBJ2-5 | TRBV6-5 | TGTGCCAGCAGACGAATCCGGGACTCCCAAGAGACCCAGTACTTC | CASRRIRDSQETQYF
- | 14 | TRBD1 | TRBJ2-2 | TRBV4-3 | TGCGCCACCGGGACAGGGGGTTACACCGGGGAGCTGTTTTTT | CATGTGGYTGELFF
- | 13 | TRBD2 | TRBJ2-3 | TRBV30 | TGTGCCTGGAGTCTAGCGGGGAGCAATACGCAGTATTTT | CAWSLAGSNTQYF
- | 15 | TRBD1 | TRBJ2-2 | TRBV11-3 | TGTGCCAGCAGCTCCCCGAGACAGGGATCGAGGGAGCTGTTTTTT | CASSSPRQGSRELFF
few | 14 | TRBD1 | TRBJ2-7 | TRBV11-2 | TGTGCCAGCAGCTGGAAGGGACAGGGGGTCGAGCAGTACTTC | CASSWKGQGVEQYF
- | 15 | - | TRBJ1-6 | TRBV21-1 | TGTGCCAGCAGCAAAGGTCTCTCCTATAATTCACCCCTCCACTTT | CASSKGLSYNSPLHF
- | 15 | - | TRBJ2-5 | TRBV5-1 | TGCGCCAGCAGCTTGGGCAGGGGTGGACGAGAGACCCAGTACTTC | CASSLGRGGRETQYF
- | 11 | - | TRBJ2-7 | TRBV12-3/TRBV12-4 | TGTGCCAGCAGTTGGGGACTGGAGCAGTACTTC | CASSWGLEQYF
- | 15 | - | TRBJ1-3 | TRBV6-5 | TGTGCCAGCAGTTACTCGGGGGGAGGTGGAAACACCATATATTTT | CASSYSGGGGNTIYF
- | 15 | TRBD2 | TRBJ2-1 | TRBV5-1 | TGCGCCAGCAGCTTGGGGCTAGCGGTATACAATGAGCAGTTCTTC | CASSLGLAVYNEQFF
- | 15 | - | TRBJ1-5 | TRBV28 | TGTGCCAGCAGTTCACAGGGCTTCGGGAATCAGCCCCAGCATTTT | CASSSQGFGNQPQHF
- | 13 | - | TRBJ1-5 | TRBV12-3/TRBV12-4 | TGTGCCAGCGGCCCCCGATCTGGCCAGCCCCAGCATTTT | CASGPRSGQPQHF
- | 16 | TRBD2 | TRBJ2-7 | TRBV19 | TGTGCCAGTAGTACCGAAGCAGCGGGAGGGACCTACGAGCAGTACTTC | CASSTEAAGGTYEQYF
once | 15 | TRBD1 | TRBJ1-2 | TRBV18 | TGTGCCAGCTCACAGTGGACAGGGGATAGCTATGGCTACACCTTC | CASSQWTGDSYGYTF
- | 13 | TRBD1 | TRBJ1-2 | TRBV18 | TGTGCCAGCTCAAACAGGGGGGACTATGGCTACACCTTC | CASSNRGDYGYTF
- | 13 | - | TRBJ2-7 | TRBV10-3 | TGTGCCATCCGCCAGGGTTCCTCCTACGAGCAGTACTTC | CAIRQGSSYEQYF
- | 16 | TRBD2 | TRBJ2-3 | TRBV7-9 | TGTGCCAGCAGCCAAGGACTAGCGGGACTCACAGATACGCAGTATTTT | CASSQGLAGLTDTQYF
- | 14 | - | TRBJ2-3 | TRBV19 | TGTGCCAGTAGTATGGGGGGTTTTACAGATACGCAGTATTTT | CASSMGGFTDTQYF
- | 11 | - | TRBJ2-7 | TRBV20-1 | TGCAGTGCTAGCGCGGGTTACGAGCAGTACTTC | CSASAGYEQYF
- | 17 | TRBD2 | TRBJ2-1 | TRBV4-2 | TGTGCCAGCAGCCAGGGAGGGGGACTAGCGGGAACCAATGAGCAGTTCTTC | CASSQGGGLAGTNEQFF
- | 16 | TRBD1 | TRBJ2-1 | TRBV11-2 | TGTGCCAGCAGCTCGGGACAGGGAAGATCCTACAATGAGCAGTTCTTC | CASSSGQGRSYNEQFF
- | 15 | - | TRBJ2-7 | TRBV4-1 | TGCGCCAGCAGCCAAGTCAGCGGAACTCACTACGAGCAGTACTTC | CASSQVSGTHYEQYF
- | 13 | - | TRBJ1-1 | TRBV4-2 | TGTGCCAGCAGCCCCCTCGGGGGACCTGAAGCTTTCTTT | CASSPLGGPEAFF
- | 18 | - | TRBJ2-6 | TRBV2 | TGTGCCAGCAGTGCAAGGGACCAGAGGGGGACCGGGGCCAACGTCCTGACTTTC | CASSARDQRGTGANVLTF